The clone carrying this TCR beta chain occurred a few times. Its target is not known. TCR beta CDR3 regions were amplified from RNA transcripts. RT-PCR in the first round (using the HTBI primer set) targeted the TCR CDR3. TCRdb independently ran MiXCR on the multiplex PCR reads; one entry per CDR3 protein. Here the sample spans some 620,000 distinct CDR3 sequences, about 17% being singletons. This entry belongs to a study of T cells in Graves' hyperthyroidism and ophthalmopathy. Study-level findings and limits: Blood also showed most of the thyroid clonotypes that were expanded above 0.001. Ophthalmopathy prediction by the model preceded onset by a median approximately 6.9 months.

The TCR sequence derives from a woman younger than 45 with Graves' hyperthyroidism. The specimen sequenced was blood.

The CDR3 sequence is CASTDPGTYEQYF. For the CDR3, the DNA is TGTGCCAGCACCGATCCGGGAACCTACGAGCAGTACTTC. The J gene is TRBJ2-7, the V gene TRBV11-3; possibly TRBD2 for D (5 bases). V lost 7 bases and J 2 bases, leaving 12 bases between the germline ends. CDR3 length: 13 residues. Germline loops: CDR1 SGHNT, CDR2 YENEEA.